This T cell receptor beta chain was documented in a study of blood T cells in healthy people across ages. This clonotype was seen a few times. The antigen remains unidentified. Then a second PCR, running roughly 7 to 11 cycles, was carried out with a sample-barcoded 5' primer and a J-beta primer mix. TCRdb ran MiXCR on the 5' RACE reads and lists one entry per CDR3 protein. The sample lists about 940,000 distinct CDR3 sequences; 45% to 50% were seen once. Study findings and constraints: There was no known CMV status for donors, so expanded clonotype changes were possibly confounded. Unsorted PBMC input precluded a conclusive naive versus antigen-experienced comparison.

The CDR3 consists of 15 residues. V dropped 0 bases and J dropped 2 bases, with 11 bases sitting between them. CDR1 and CDR2 from the germline V gene are SGHTA and FQGNSA. The sequence derives from a man aged 25-45 years in good health. The V and J genes are TRBV7-2 and TRBJ2-7; D possibly matches TRBD1 or TRBD2 (5 bases each). Material: blood. CDR3 sequence reads: CASSLAEGYTYEQYF. The CDR3 DNA reads TGTGCCAGCAGCTTAGCTGAGGGGTACACCTACGAGCAGTACTTC.